The table lists the clone carrying this T cell receptor (beta chain) with a few counts. Each of the donors had 8 to 10 milliliters of peripheral blood drawn into EDTA-treated Vacutainer tubes. This entry belongs to a study of blood T cells in healthy people across ages. CDR3 length equals 16 residues. Germline lookup yields CDR1 SGHRS and CDR2 YFSETQ. V was clipped by 4 bases and J by 0 bases, with 16 bases between them. The authors ran a second PCR of about 6 to 11 cycles using a sample-barcoded 5' primer and a J-beta primer mix. MiXCR, run by TCRdb on the 5' RACE reads, gives a single entry per CDR3 protein. The sample has some 1,500,000 distinct CDR3 sequences; less than 45% are singletons.

V and J are TRBV5-1 and TRBJ1-2; maybe TRBD1 (5 bases). This TCR was sampled from a woman between 18 and 30 years old in good health. The specimen sequenced was blood. The CDR3 reads CASSPSSGSANYGYTF. For the CDR3, the DNA is TGCGCCAGCAGCCCTTCGTCAGGGAGCGCTAACTATGGCTACACCTTC.